This TCR beta chain was recorded in a study of T cell responses to AZD1222 COVID-19 vaccine. General observations from the study: Clonal diversity may have been underestimated, and the donors were mostly white British, with more females than males. None of the repertoires were sampled until the peak T cell response had passed. Unmutated regions of variants are reportedly targeted by nearly half of spike-specific TCRs. Spike as a whole was targeted by vaccine-associated CD4 TCRs, dominant at 160-218 and 743-854.

As to this clone: The antigen is unknown.

Trimming removed 6 bases from V and 3 bases from J, with 17 bases in between. Per the germline V gene, CDR1 is MDHEN and CDR2 is SYDVKM. This CDR3 is 15 amino acids long. This table comes from immunoSEQ multiplex PCR, and its TCRdb copy is limited to in-frame clones, with some not included. The sample includes about 85,000 clones, 85% to 90% of them seen just once. This receptor was identified in an adult in good health. The sequenced sample was peripheral blood, obtained on day 0 of AZD1222 vaccination. The chain carries TRBV28 and TRBJ1-1; D ambiguous. The DNA for the CDR3 is TGTGCCAGCAGATCGGACCTCTATCCACACACTGAAGCTTTCTTT. Translated: CASRSDLYPHTEAFF.